This TCR beta chain is from a study of T cells expressing NK-cell markers (dated by TCRdb to the early 2020s). Background on the whole study: Roughly 8 donors provided sorted CD3+CD56+NKG2C+, CD3+CD56+NKG2C- and CD3+CD56-NKG2C+ T-cell subsets, whose TCR beta-chain repertoires were profiled. Randomly selected healthy volunteers, three men and five women, were used as the eight sequenced donors. The libraries were sequenced on Illumina HiSeq 2000/2500, MiSeq or NextSeq, producing 2 x 150 bp reads. Among the eight sequenced donors, only one was HCMV-seronegative, while the other seven were HCMV-seropositive.

Results and caveats for the whole study, not just this receptor: Whether the expanded NKG2C-expressing T cell clones were specific for HCMV antigens remained unclear. Those dominant clonotypes were again the most abundant among CD3+CD56-NKG2C+ cells in a few donors, at roughly 25-65%. In about 6 donors, the dominant CD3+CD56+NKG2C+ clonotypes were found to rank among the top 10 CD8+ clonotypes and to make up 1.0-7.0% of CD8+ T cells.

The germline V gene sets CDR1 to ENHRY and CDR2 to SYGVKD. The CDR3 runs 16 amino acids, cysteine and phenylalanine included. No DNA appears here. In regard to this clonotype: Its recognized antigen is unknown.

A commercial ELISA kit detecting HCMV-specific IgG in serum was used to determine HCMV serostatus. Peripheral blood mononuclear cells were isolated from blood by Ficoll density gradient centrifugation. Sequencing relied on an Illumina HiSeq 2000. The TCR beta cDNA libraries were made using 5'RACE template switching, a step that added both a universal primer site and unique molecular identifiers. Priming for cDNA synthesis came from the TCR beta constant segment, and two successive PCR amplification steps followed. From the authors' description of their analysis: MIGEC was used to demultiplex reads and group reads by UMI, and MiTCR was used to assemble and quantify clonotypes. To remove erroneous sequences, TCR cDNA sequences were retained only when supported by two or more reads. Downstream repertoire analysis used the tcR package, and clonotypes were matched across fractions by CDR3 nucleotide sequence plus V segment. VDJmatch was used to annotate antigen specificity against VDJdb, with one amino acid substitution in CDR3 allowed. The reads went through TCRdb reprocessing, and each CDR3 protein sequence gets one entry with no DNA. Clone size and V and J calls follow TCRdb, not the original study. For this sample, the table gives about 150,000 distinct CDR3 sequences. The top ten constitute less than 40% of the sample.

Material: blood T cells: a sorted CD56 or NKG2C T cell subset, CD4+ or CD8+ T cells, or bulk PBMC T cells (not recorded which). The origin of this receptor is a woman between 45 and 65 years old in good health. Donor details come from another sample of the same person, matched by shared clones. The chain is encoded by TRBV10-3 joined to TRBJ2-5; with no DNA, the TCRdb D assignment of TRBD2 cannot be verified. The CDR3 in this case is CAISARLTGVQETQYF.